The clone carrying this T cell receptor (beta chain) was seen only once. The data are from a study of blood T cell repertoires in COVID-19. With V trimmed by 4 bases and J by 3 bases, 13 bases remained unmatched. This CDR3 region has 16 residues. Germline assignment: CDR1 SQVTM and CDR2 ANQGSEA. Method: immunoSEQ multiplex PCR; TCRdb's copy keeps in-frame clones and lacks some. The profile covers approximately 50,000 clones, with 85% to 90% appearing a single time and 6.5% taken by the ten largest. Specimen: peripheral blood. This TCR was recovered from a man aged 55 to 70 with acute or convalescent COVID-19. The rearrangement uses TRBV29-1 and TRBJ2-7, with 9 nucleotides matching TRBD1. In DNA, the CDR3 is TGCAGCGTTGTAAACAGGGGGCGTGTGGGGAGCTACGAGCAGTACTTC. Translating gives CSVVNRGRVGSYEQYF.